The following is a T cell receptor beta chain sequence with its context. The data belong to a study of blood T cell repertoires in COVID-19. V was shortened by 5 bases and J by 3 bases, with 21 bases between the two germline ends. The CDR3 sequence is 16 residues long. In germline, CDR1 is SQVTM, CDR2 ANQGSEA. Here immunoSEQ multiplex PCR was the method, and the copy in TCRdb shows in-frame clones only, minus some. Of almost 85,000 clones listed, around 83% are singletons. The sequencing input was peripheral blood. The source is an elderly man with active or convalescent COVID-19. This chain connects TRBV29-1 to TRBJ2-3, with D possibly being TRBD1 (6 bases). The CDR3: CSVQITRGRGTDTQYF. As DNA, the CDR3 is TGCAGCGTTCAAATAACCAGGGGCAGGGGTACAGATACGCAGTATTTT.